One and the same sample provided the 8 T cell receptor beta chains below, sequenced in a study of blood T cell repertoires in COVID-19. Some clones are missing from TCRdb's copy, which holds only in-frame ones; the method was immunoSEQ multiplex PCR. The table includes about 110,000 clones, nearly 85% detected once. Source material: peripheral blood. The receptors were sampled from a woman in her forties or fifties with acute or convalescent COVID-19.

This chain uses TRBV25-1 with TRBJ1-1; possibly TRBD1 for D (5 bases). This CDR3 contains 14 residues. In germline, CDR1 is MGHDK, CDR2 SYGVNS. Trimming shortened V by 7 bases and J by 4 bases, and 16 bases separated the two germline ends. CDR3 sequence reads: CASKWGDWSTEAFF. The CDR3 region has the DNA TGTGCCAGCAAATGGGGCGATTGGAGCACTGAAGCTTTCTTT.

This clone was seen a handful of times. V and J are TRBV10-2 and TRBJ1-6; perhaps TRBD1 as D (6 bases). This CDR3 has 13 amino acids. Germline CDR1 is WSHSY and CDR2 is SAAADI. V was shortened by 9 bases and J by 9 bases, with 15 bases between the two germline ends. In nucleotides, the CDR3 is TGCGCCAGTAATACAGGGCCAGGTTCACCCCTCCACTTT. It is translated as CASNTGPGSPLHF.

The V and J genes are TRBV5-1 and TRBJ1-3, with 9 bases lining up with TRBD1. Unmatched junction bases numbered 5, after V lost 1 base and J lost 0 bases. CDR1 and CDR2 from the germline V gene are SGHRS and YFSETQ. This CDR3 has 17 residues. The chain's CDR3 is CASSLSGQGSSGNTIYF. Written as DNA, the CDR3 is TGCGCCAGCAGCTTGTCGGGACAGGGAAGCTCTGGAAACACCATATATTTT.

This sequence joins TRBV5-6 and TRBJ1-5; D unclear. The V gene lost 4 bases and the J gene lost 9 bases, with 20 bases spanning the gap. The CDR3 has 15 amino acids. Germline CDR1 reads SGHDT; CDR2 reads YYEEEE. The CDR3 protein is CASSPPITKHTPQHF. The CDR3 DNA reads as TGTGCCAGCAGCCCTCCAATCACAAAACATACGCCCCAGCATTTT.

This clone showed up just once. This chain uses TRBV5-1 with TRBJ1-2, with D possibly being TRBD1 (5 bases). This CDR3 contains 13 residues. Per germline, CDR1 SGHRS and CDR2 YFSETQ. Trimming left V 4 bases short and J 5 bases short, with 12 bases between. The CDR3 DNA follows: TGCGCCAGCAGCCCCGACAGACCATATGGCTACACCTTC. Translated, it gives CASSPDRPYGYTF.

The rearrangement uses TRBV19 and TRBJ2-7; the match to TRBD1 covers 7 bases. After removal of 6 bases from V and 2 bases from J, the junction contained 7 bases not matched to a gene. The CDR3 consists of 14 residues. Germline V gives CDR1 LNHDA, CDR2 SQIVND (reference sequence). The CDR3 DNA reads TGTGCCAGTAGCCGGACAGGACCCACCTACGAGCAGTACTTC. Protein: CASSRTGPTYEQYF.

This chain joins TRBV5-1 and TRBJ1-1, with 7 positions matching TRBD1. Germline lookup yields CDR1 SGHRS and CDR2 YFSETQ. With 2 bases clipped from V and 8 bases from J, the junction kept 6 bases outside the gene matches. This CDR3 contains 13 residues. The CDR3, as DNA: TGCGCCAGCAGCTTACAAGGGACAGCCGAAGCTTTCTTT. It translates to CASSLQGTAEAFF. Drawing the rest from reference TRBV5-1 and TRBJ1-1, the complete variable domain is KAGVTQTPRYLIKTRGQQVTLSCSPISGHRSVSWYQQTPGQGLQFLFEYFSETQRNKGNFPGRFSGRQFSNSRSEMNVSTLELGDSALYLCASSLQGTAEAFFGQGTRLTVV.

CDR3 nucleotide sequence: TGTGCCAGTAGTATTAAAGGGCCCGGACTCTATGGCTACACCTTC. It encodes CASSIKGPGLYGYTF. V and J are TRBV19 and TRBJ1-2; D is unresolved. CDR3 length equals 15 residues. The V and J ends lost 3 bases and 4 bases respectively, with 15 bases between them. CDR1 is LNHDA and CDR2 is SQIVND in the germline V gene (reference sequence).